The next 4 T cell receptor beta chains were all read from a single sample in a study of blood T cells in healthy people across ages. PCR was performed a second time for about 6 to 12 cycles using a sample-barcoded 5' primer and a J-beta primer mix. Via MiXCR, TCRdb re-called the 5' RACE reads, giving one row per CDR3 protein. The top ten clones hold roughly 7% of a sample with about 1.4 million distinct CDR3 sequences, roughly 60% of them seen once. Sequenced input: blood. The receptors were sampled from a man aged 18 to 29 in good health.

Points on this clonotype: At one end the junction does not follow the germline gene, possibly because of a read error. V gene TRBV19 combines with J gene TRBJ1-2; TRBD1 is a possible D gene (5 bases). CDR3 length equals 13 residues. The germline V gene has CDR1 LNHDA and CDR2 SQIVND (reference sequence). The chain's CDR3 is CASSPDRMRGYTF. In DNA form, the CDR3 reads TGCGCCAGCAGTCCCGACAGAATGAGGGGCTACACCTTC.

The chain joins TRBV20-1 to TRBJ2-1; the D is unclear. Germline CDR1 is DFQATT and CDR2 is SNEGSKA (reference sequence). V was clipped by 3 bases and J by 9 bases, with 9 bases between them. The CDR3 loop spans 11 amino acids. The CDR3 bases are TGCAGTGCTAGGTATGGCCGTGAGCAGTTCTTC. This encodes CSARYGREQFF.

This clonotype was seen more than once but under ten times. J is TRBJ1-2 and V is TRBV28, with D hard to call. Trimming pared 8 bases from V and 8 bases from J, leaving 15 bases between. The CDR3 has 12 amino acids. The germline V gene encodes CDR1 MDHEN and CDR2 SYDVKM. CDR3 region: CASGVPAGGYTF. The DNA for the CDR3 is TGTGCCAGCGGAGTTCCTGCGGGGGGCTACACCTTC.

The rearrangement links TRBV20-1 to TRBJ2-1; a possible D gene is TRBD2 (5 bases). The CDR3 contains 13 residues. Trimming pared 3 bases from V and 4 bases from J, leaving 10 bases between. Germline V gene lookup returns CDR1 DFQATT and CDR2 SNEGSKA (reference sequence). The CDR3 is CSASLAQYNEQFF. In DNA form, the CDR3 reads TGCAGTGCTAGCCTAGCACAATACAATGAGCAGTTCTTC.